Listed below are T cell receptor beta chains from one sample, sequenced in a study of beta chain features in type 1 diabetes. Profiling relied on immunoSEQ multiplex PCR, and the TCRdb table lists in-frame clones only, not all of them. The table includes some 500,000 clones, over 10% detected once. The material sequenced was naive CD4+ T cells from blood. The source of these receptors is a woman between 18 and 29 years old in good health. Both conserved end residues are part of each CDR3. D genes are given only for firm matches. Clone size is stated in some rows and not others, as once, few, many or a class when expanded.

many	TRBV7-9	-	TRBJ2-4	CASSLRGAGNIQYF	TGTGCCAGCAGCTTACGAGGGGCAGGGAACATTCAGTACTTC
-	TRBV7-2	TRBD1	TRBJ2-1	CASSLGTGGESSYNEQFF	TGTGCCAGCAGCTTAGGGACAGGGGGCGAGAGCTCCTACAATGAGCAGTTCTTC
-	TRBV9	-	TRBJ2-1	CASSVEGPSNLYNEQFF	TGTGCCAGCAGCGTAGAAGGGCCGTCTAATCTATACAATGAGCAGTTCTTC
-	TRBV15	-	TRBJ2-7	CATSSWPGKGIEQYF	TGTGCCACCAGCTCCTGGCCCGGGAAGGGGATCGAGCAGTACTTC
-	TRBV7-9	-	TRBJ1-2	CASSSDAGYGYTF	TGTGCCAGCAGCAGCGATGCGGGCTATGGCTACACCTTC
once	TRBV13	-	TRBJ1-2	CASRHGGWIYGYTF	TGTGCCAGCAGACACGGGGGATGGATCTATGGCTACACCTTC
-	TRBV9	-	TRBJ2-5	CASSPRLQETQYF	TGTGCCAGCAGCCCTCGCCTCCAAGAGACCCAGTACTTC
-	TRBV7-2	-	TRBJ1-4	CASSFDEKLFF	TGTGCCAGCAGCTTCGATGAAAAACTGTTTTTT
few	TRBV7-9	TRBD2	TRBJ2-5	CASRLIAGAPETQYF	TGTGCCAGCAGGCTAATAGCGGGGGCTCCGGAGACCCAGTACTTC
-	TRBV18	-	TRBJ1-2	CASSRRDPDYGYTF	TGTGCCAGCTCACGCAGGGATCCGGACTATGGCTACACCTTC
many	TRBV7-9	-	TRBJ1-4	CASSALATNEKLFF	TGTGCCAGCAGCGCCCTGGCAACTAATGAAAAACTGTTTTTT
-	TRBV25-1	-	TRBJ1-3	CASSELETGNTIYF	TGTGCCAGCAGTGAATTGGAAACTGGAAACACCATATATTTT
many	TRBV14	TRBD2	TRBJ2-1	CASSDTGTNLRNEQFF	TGTGCCAGCAGTGACACCGGGACTAACCTCCGCAATGAGCAGTTCTTC
few	TRBV30	-	TRBJ1-1	CAWLWTANTEAFF	TGTGCCTGGCTTTGGACAGCGAACACTGAAGCTTTCTTT
-	TRBV18	-	TRBJ2-5	CASSPGAETQYF	TGTGCCAGCTCACCAGGGGCGGAGACCCAGTACTTC
few	TRBV6-1	-	TRBJ2-3	CASKATVASPLTQYF	TGTGCCAGCAAGGCGACTGTAGCATCCCCTCTTACGCAGTATTTT
-	TRBV4-2	-	TRBJ1-1	CASSQAKGAGSEAFF	TGTGCCAGCAGCCAAGCGAAAGGGGCTGGGAGTGAAGCTTTCTTT
few	TRBV27	TRBD1	TRBJ2-3	CASSTHVRGRGTQYF	TGTGCCAGCAGTACTCACGTACGCGGCAGGGGGACGCAGTATTTT
-	TRBV18	-	TRBJ2-3	CASSPGQQDTQYF	TGTGCCAGCTCACCAGGCCAGCAAGATACGCAGTATTTT
few	TRBV7-9	-	TRBJ2-2	CASSSQGWTGELFF	TGTGCCAGCAGCTCCCAGGGATGGACCGGGGAGCTGTTTTTT
few	TRBV27	-	TRBJ1-2	CASGLVNYGYTF	TGTGCCAGTGGTCTAGTGAACTATGGCTACACCTTC
few	TRBV7-9	-	TRBJ2-3	CASSLTRMNTQYF	TGTGCCAGCAGCTTAACACGGATGAATACGCAGTATTTT
once	TRBV2	-	TRBJ2-5	CASKVRGGGQETQYF	TGTGCCAGCAAAGTCAGGGGAGGCGGCCAAGAGACCCAGTACTTC
-	TRBV7-3	TRBD2	TRBJ2-3	CASSSGLAGIKDTQYF	TGTGCCAGCAGCTCGGGACTAGCGGGAATAAAAGATACGCAGTATTTT
few	TRBV9	TRBD1	TRBJ1-1	CASSSLTGGWTEAFF	TGTGCCAGCAGCAGCCTCACAGGGGGCTGGACTGAAGCTTTCTTT
few	TRBV7-2	-	TRBJ1-1	CASSITEAFF	TGTGCCAGCTCAATCACTGAAGCTTTCTTT
once	TRBV5-1	TRBD1	TRBJ2-3	CASSPKWDRLITDTQYF	TGCGCCAGCAGCCCGAAATGGGACAGGCTAATCACAGATACGCAGTATTTT
few	TRBV4-2	TRBD1	TRBJ2-7	CAALSEQGAVNSEQYF	TGTGCCGCCCTTAGTGAGCAGGGGGCGGTCAATTCCGAGCAGTACTTC
-	TRBV15	TRBD2	TRBJ2-2	CATRRDYANTGELFF	TGTGCCACCAGAAGGGACTACGCGAACACCGGGGAGCTGTTTTTT
-	TRBV7-2	-	TRBJ1-2	CASSSSFGVGGYTF	TGTGCCAGCAGCTCCTCTTTCGGGGTTGGAGGCTACACCTTC
few	TRBV29-1	-	TRBJ1-4	CSVADRGRTEKLFF	TGCAGCGTTGCGGACAGAGGGAGGACTGAAAAACTGTTTTTT
-	TRBV2	-	TRBJ2-2	CASRVAGELFF	TGTGCCAGCAGGGTCGCCGGGGAGCTGTTTTTT
few	TRBV7-9	-	TRBJ2-5	CASSLNTQETQYF	TGTGCCAGCAGCTTAAACACCCAAGAGACCCAGTACTTC
few	TRBV30	-	TRBJ2-1	CAWSKGSSYNEQFF	TGTGCCTGGAGTAAGGGGAGCTCCTACAATGAGCAGTTCTTC
-	TRBV11-3	TRBD2	TRBJ2-1	CASSSRWTSSYNEQFF	TGTGCCAGCAGCTCCCGGTGGACTAGCTCCTACAATGAGCAGTTCTTC
few	TRBV25-1	TRBD1	TRBJ2-3	CASSPRGTGSTDTQYF	TGTGCCAGCAGCCCTCGGGGGACAGGGTCCACAGATACGCAGTATTTT
few	TRBV7-9	TRBD2	TRBJ2-7	CASSLLREGPEQYF	TGTGCCAGCAGCTTACTGCGGGAGGGCCCCGAGCAGTACTTC